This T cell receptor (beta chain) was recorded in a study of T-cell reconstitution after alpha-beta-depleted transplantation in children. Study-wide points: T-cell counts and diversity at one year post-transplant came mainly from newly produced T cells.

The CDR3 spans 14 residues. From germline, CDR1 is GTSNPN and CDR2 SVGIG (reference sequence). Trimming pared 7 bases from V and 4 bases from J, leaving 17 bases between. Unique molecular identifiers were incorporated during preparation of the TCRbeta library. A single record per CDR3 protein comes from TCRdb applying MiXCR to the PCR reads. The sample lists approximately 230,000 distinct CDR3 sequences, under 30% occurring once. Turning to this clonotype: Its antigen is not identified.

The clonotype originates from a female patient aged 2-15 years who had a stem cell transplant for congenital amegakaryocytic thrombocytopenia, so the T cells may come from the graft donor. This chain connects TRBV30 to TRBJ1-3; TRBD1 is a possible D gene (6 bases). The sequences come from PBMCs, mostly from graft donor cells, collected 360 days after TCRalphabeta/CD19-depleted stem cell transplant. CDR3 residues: CASAGHTEGNTIYF. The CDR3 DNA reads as TGTGCCTCGGCGGGACATACGGAGGGAAACACCATATATTTT.